The present TCR beta chain was sequenced within a study of blood T cell repertoires in COVID-19. Whole-study context: Sites in the United States, Italy and Spain provided acute and convalescent COVID-19 samples. Nucleic acid was either cDNA or gDNA, and it came from T cells, B-cell-depleted T cells, or PBMCs.

Germline CDR1 is SGDLS and CDR2 is YYNGEE. The ends were cut back, 4 bases at V and 8 bases at J, with 15 bases in the middle. The CDR3 length is 13 residues. Under the authors' procedure: The assay estimated nucleated cells by amplifying reference gene primers. Only in-frame clones appear in the TCRdb table, and some are missing; sequencing was by immunoSEQ multiplex PCR. That table gives V, J and clone size, and the DNA gave D and trimming. The table lists around 80,000 clones, almost 85% of them singletons. The source material was peripheral blood. The chain combines TRBV9 with TRBJ1-2, with D maybe TRBD1 (6 bases). This clonotype was sampled from a man older than 75 with acute or convalescent COVID-19. The CDR3 sequence: CASSTYRASGYTF. CDR3 DNA sequence: TGTGCCAGCAGCACATACAGGGCAAGCGGCTACACCTTC.